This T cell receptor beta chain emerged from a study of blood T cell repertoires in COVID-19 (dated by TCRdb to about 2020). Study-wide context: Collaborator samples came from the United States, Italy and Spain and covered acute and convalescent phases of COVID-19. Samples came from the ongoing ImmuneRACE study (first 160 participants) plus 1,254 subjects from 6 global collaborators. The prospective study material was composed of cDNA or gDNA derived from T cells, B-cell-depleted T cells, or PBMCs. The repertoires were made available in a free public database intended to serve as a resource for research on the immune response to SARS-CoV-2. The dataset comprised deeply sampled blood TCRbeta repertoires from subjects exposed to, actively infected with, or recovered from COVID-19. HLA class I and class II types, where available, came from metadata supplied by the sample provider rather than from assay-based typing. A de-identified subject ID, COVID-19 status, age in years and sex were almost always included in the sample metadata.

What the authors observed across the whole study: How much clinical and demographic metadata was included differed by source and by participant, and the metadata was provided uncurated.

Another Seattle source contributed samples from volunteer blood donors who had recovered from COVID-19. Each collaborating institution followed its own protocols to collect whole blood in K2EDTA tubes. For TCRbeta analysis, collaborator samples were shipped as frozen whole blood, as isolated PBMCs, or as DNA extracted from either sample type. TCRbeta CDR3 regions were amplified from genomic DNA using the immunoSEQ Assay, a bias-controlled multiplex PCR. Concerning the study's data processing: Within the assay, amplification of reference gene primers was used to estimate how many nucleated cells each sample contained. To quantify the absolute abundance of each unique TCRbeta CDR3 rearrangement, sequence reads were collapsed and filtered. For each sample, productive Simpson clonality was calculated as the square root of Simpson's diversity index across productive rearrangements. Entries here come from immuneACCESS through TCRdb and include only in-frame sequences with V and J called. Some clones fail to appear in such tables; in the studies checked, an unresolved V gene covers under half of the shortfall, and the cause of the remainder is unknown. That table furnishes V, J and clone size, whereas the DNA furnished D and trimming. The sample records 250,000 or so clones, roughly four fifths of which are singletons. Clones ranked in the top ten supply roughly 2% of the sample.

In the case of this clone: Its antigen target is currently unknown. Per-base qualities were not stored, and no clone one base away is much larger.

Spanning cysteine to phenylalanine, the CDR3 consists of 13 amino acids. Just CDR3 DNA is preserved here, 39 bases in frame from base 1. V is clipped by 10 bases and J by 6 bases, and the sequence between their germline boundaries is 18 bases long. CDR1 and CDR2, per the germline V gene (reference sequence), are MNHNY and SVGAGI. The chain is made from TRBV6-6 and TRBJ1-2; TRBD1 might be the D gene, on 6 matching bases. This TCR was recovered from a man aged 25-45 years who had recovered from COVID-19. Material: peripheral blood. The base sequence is TGTGCCACCCGGGGGGGGCGGGTTAATGGCTACACCTTC. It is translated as CATRGGRVNGYTF.